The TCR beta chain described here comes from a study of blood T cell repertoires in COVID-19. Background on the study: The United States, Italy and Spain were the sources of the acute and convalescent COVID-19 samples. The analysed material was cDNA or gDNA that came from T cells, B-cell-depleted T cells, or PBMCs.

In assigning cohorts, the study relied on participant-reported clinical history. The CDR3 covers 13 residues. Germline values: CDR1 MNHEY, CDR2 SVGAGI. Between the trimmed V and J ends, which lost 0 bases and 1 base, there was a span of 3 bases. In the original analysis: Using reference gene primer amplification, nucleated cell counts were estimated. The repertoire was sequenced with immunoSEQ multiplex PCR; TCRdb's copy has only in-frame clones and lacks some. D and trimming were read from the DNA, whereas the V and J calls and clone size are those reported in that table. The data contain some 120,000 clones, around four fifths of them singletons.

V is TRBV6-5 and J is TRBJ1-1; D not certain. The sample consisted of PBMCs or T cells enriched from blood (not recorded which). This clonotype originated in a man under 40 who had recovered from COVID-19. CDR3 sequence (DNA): TGTGCCAGCAGTTACTCTCGGAACACTGAAGCTTTCTTT. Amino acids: CASSYSRNTEAFF.